Shown below are 25 T cell receptor beta chains from a single sample sequenced in a study of PD-L1 blockade in urothelial cancer. The assay was immunoSEQ multiplex PCR, and TCRdb's table has in-frame clones only and misses some. The sample gives roughly 24,000 clones, approximately 86% of which show up once; 25% to 40% is in the top ten. Sequencing was performed on PBMCs, taken around atezolizumab (anti-PD-L1) treatment. The receptor source for this set is a man aged 55 to 70 with urothelial cancer.

V usage is TRBV10-2 and J usage is TRBJ1-4, with 7 bases that match TRBD1. The CDR3 has 13 residues. With V trimmed by 8 bases and J by 5 bases, 5 bases remained unmatched. Germline CDR1 WSHSY, CDR2 SAAADI. The CDR3 coding sequence is TGCGCCAGCGGAGACAGGGAGAATGAAAAACTGTTTTTT. Translation gives CASGDRENEKLFF.

The chain employs TRBV6-5 and TRBJ2-6; weak D call: TRBD1 (6 bases). Trimming left V 4 bases short and J 1 base short, with 8 bases between. The CDR3 covers 15 residues. Germline CDR1 and CDR2: MNHEY and SVGAGI. The CDR3 spells CASSSDSSGANVLTF. As DNA, the CDR3 is TGTGCCAGCAGTTCGGACAGTTCTGGGGCCAACGTCCTGACTTTC.

The rearrangement uses TRBV6-5 and TRBJ1-3; D may be TRBD1 (6 bases). The CDR3 sequence is 15 residues long. Per the germline V gene, CDR1 is MNHEY and CDR2 is SVGAGI. V was clipped by 7 bases and J by 0 bases, with 13 bases between them. The CDR3 bases are TGTGCCAGCAAGTACAACAGGGCCTCTGGAAACACCATATATTTT. This translates into CASKYNRASGNTIYF.

The chain combines TRBV9 with TRBJ1-2, with TRBD1 as a possible D gene (6 bases). CDR1 is SGDLS and CDR2 is YYNGEE in the germline V gene. This CDR3 region has 14 residues. Deletions cut 0 bases from V and 4 bases from J, with 10 bases between. DNA of the CDR3: TGTGCCAGCAGCGTAGGGCAGGGGCTCTATGGCTACACCTTC. Residues: CASSVGQGLYGYTF.

This sequence joins TRBV6-4 and TRBJ1-1; D ambiguous. The CDR3 spans 13 residues. The V gene's germline CDR1 is MRHNA and CDR2 SNTAGT. Trimming cost V 6 bases and J 1 base, with 9 bases left between them. The CDR3 protein is CASRSNRNTEAFF. The CDR3 bases are TGTGCCAGCAGAAGTAACAGGAACACTGAAGCTTTCTTT.

This rearrangement joins TRBV29-1 to TRBJ2-7, with 8 bases that match TRBD1. The junction had 9 bases not matched to a gene; V was cut back by 8 bases and J by 3 bases. Per germline, CDR1 SQVTM and CDR2 ANQGSEA. CDR3 size: 13 residues. CDR3 amino acids: CSYARDRNYEQYF. CDR3 coding DNA: TGCAGCTATGCCCGGGACAGGAACTACGAGCAGTACTTC.

This clone was counted only a few times. This rearrangement joins TRBV5-5 to TRBJ1-1; D gene unclear. This CDR3 spans 15 amino acids. Per the germline V gene, CDR1 is SGHKS and CDR2 is YYEKEE (reference sequence). V lost 4 bases and J 0 bases, leaving 13 bases between the germline ends. The CDR3 region has the DNA TGTGCCAGCAGCGGAAACAGCGGCATGAACACTGAAGCTTTCTTT. Its protein is CASSGNSGMNTEAFF.

V is TRBV6-1 and J is TRBJ1-1, with TRBD1 as a possible D gene (6 bases). V was shortened by 8 bases and J by 4 bases, with 17 bases between the two germline ends. Germline V lookup: CDR1 MNHNS, CDR2 SASEGT. The CDR3 consists of 14 residues. CDR3 protein: CASERTVVSTEAFF. In DNA form, the CDR3 reads TGTGCCAGCGAAAGGACAGTCGTTAGCACTGAAGCTTTCTTT.

This clone was seen a handful of times. This chain links TRBV19 with TRBJ2-7, with a possible D match to TRBD1 (5 bases). Germline V gene data show CDR1 as LNHDA and CDR2 as SQIVND (reference sequence). The CDR3 runs 12 residues. The V end lost 3 bases, the J end lost 4 bases, and 7 bases lay between the germline ends. In DNA, the CDR3 is TGTGCCAGTAGTATTAGGGGTTACGAGCAGTACTTC. The encoded protein is CASSIRGYEQYF.

This chain links TRBV15 with TRBJ2-4; D is possibly TRBD2 (5 bases). CDR1 is LNHNV and CDR2 is YYDKDF in the germline V gene (reference sequence). The CDR3 consists of 16 residues. Between the trimmed V and J ends, which lost 1 base and 8 bases, there was a span of 18 bases. The CDR3 region is CATSRGTQGTNYIQYF. DNA of the CDR3: TGTGCCACCAGCAGAGGGACTCAAGGAACTAACTACATTCAGTACTTC.

The V call is TRBV7-9, the J call TRBJ1-3, with unresolved D. The ends were cut back, 1 base at V and 0 bases at J, with 16 bases in the middle. Germline values: CDR1 SEHNR, CDR2 FQNEAQ (reference sequence). This CDR3 has 18 amino acids. The CDR3 region has the DNA TGTGCCAGCAGCTTAGTTCTGCTGACGGCAGGCTCTGGAAACACCATATATTTT. Translating it yields CASSLVLLTAGSGNTIYF.

Only one count was recorded for this clone. The rearrangement uses TRBV6-1 and TRBJ2-1; TRBD1 is a possible D gene (6 bases). V dropped 2 bases and J dropped 12 bases, with 14 bases sitting between them. From germline, CDR1 is MNHNS and CDR2 SASEGT. CDR3 size: 13 residues. For the CDR3, the DNA is TGTGCCAGCAGTGAAATGCAGGGGAGACCGCAGTTCTTC. The encoded protein is CASSEMQGRPQFF.

V usage is TRBV18 and J usage is TRBJ2-5; 9 bases align to TRBD2. The length of the CDR3 is 17 residues. J gave up 1 base and V 6 bases, and 12 bases lay outside the gene matches. Germline V gene sequence: CDR1 KGHSH, CDR2 LQKENI. The CDR3 DNA follows: TGTGCCAGCTCCAGGCCTAGCGGGAAAGTACTCCAAGAGACCCAGTACTTC. It specifies CASSRPSGKVLQETQYF.

Only one count was recorded for this clone. This chain links TRBV9 with TRBJ1-2, with TRBD1 as a possible D gene (5 bases). The CDR3 sequence is 15 residues long. The germline gives CDR1 SGDLS, CDR2 YYNGEE. The V and J ends lost 0 bases and 4 bases respectively, with 13 bases between them. CDR3 nucleotides: TGTGCCAGCAGCGTAGCGGGGGGTGGGGGCTATGGCTACACCTTC. This translates into CASSVAGGGGYGYTF.

The rearrangement uses TRBV15 and TRBJ1-2, with D perhaps matching TRBD1 (6 bases). Trimming took 3 bases from V and 8 from J, leaving 13 bases between them. Germline V CDR1 and CDR2: LNHNV, YYDKDF (reference sequence). This CDR3 comprises 13 residues. CDR3 loop: CATSRGAGEGYTF. CDR3 nucleotides: TGTGCCACCAGCAGGGGGGCGGGGGAAGGCTACACCTTC. Full variable domain (missing parts from reference TRBV15 and TRBJ1-2): DAMVIQNPRYQVTQFGKPVTLSCSQTLNHNVMYWYQQKSSQAPKLLFHYYDKDFNNEADTPDNFQSRRPNTSFCFLDIRSPGLGDTAMYLCATSRGAGEGYTFGSGTRLTVV.

This rearrangement joins TRBV10-3 to TRBJ2-1; 11 bases are a match to TRBD2. V lost 3 bases, J lost 9 bases, and 13 bases stayed unmatched. Germline assignment: CDR1 ENHRY and CDR2 SYGVKD. The length of the CDR3 is 17 residues. The CDR3 here is CAISDPTGTSGTGEQFF. CDR3 DNA sequence: TGTGCCATCAGTGACCCTACCGGGACTAGCGGTACTGGTGAGCAGTTCTTC.

This rearrangement joins TRBV30 to TRBJ2-5, with TRBD1 matching over 9 bases. Germline V gene sequence: CDR1 GTSNPN, CDR2 SVGIG (reference sequence). The CDR3 is 15 amino acids. V was clipped by 1 base and J by 5 bases; unmatched bases: 8. The DNA for the CDR3 is TGTGCCTGGAGTGCCGGACAGGGGCGGGGGGAGACCCAGTACTTC. This sequence encodes CAWSAGQGRGETQYF.

The V call is TRBV5-4, the J call TRBJ2-3; TRBD2 aligns across 8 bases. The CDR3 length is 15 residues. The germline CDR1 and CDR2 sequences are SGHNT and YYREEE (reference sequence). The junction had 6 bases not matched to a gene; V was cut back by 4 bases and J by 2 bases. CDR3 residues: CASSPRGGVTDTQYF. CDR3 in DNA: TGTGCCAGCAGCCCCCGGGGGGGCGTCACAGATACGCAGTATTTT.

The chain couples TRBV5-4 to TRBJ2-3, with D maybe TRBD1 (6 bases). This CDR3 contains 16 residues. Trimming left V 0 bases short and J 0 bases short, with 11 bases between. CDR1 is SGHNT, CDR2 YYREEE, per germline (reference sequence). The CDR3 coding sequence is TGTGCCAGCAGCTTGGGAGGACAGAGGAGCACAGATACGCAGTATTTT. Translated: CASSLGGQRSTDTQYF.

The chain uses TRBV19 and TRBJ2-7; possible D gene TRBD2, 6 bases. Trimming took off 1 base at V and 4 bases at J, with 23 bases between the two ends. Germline-derived CDR1 and CDR2 are LNHDA and SQIVND (reference sequence). This CDR3 region has 18 residues. The CDR3 sequence: CASSIARGGLAGRYEQYF. The CDR3 nucleotides are TGTGCCAGTAGTATAGCCCGAGGAGGACTCGCGGGACGATACGAGCAGTACTTC.

The chain recombines TRBV5-1 with TRBJ1-1; D is uncertain. This CDR3 comprises 15 residues. The V and J ends lost 0 bases and 5 bases respectively, with 14 bases between them. CDR1 is SGHRS and CDR2 is YFSETQ in the germline V gene. CDR3 in DNA: TGCGCCAGCAGCTTGGGTAGAAACCCCCGGACTGAAGCTTTCTTT. Its protein is CASSLGRNPRTEAFF.

V usage is TRBV7-2 and J usage is TRBJ1-5, with D tentatively TRBD1 (6 bases). The V gene lost 0 bases and the J gene lost 2 bases, with 11 bases spanning the gap. This CDR3 comprises 16 residues. Germline-derived CDR1 and CDR2 are SGHTA and FQGNSA. The DNA for the CDR3 is TGTGCCAGCAGCTTAGCGGCAGGGGCGGGCAATCAGCCCCAGCATTTT. Translation: CASSLAAGAGNQPQHF.

The CDR3 nucleotides are TGCGCCAGCAGCCAAGAGGTACAGGGAGGAAACACCATATATTTT. It yields the protein CASSQEVQGGNTIYF. The chain employs TRBV4-1 and TRBJ1-3; possible D gene TRBD1, 6 bases. In germline, CDR1 is MGHRA, CDR2 YSYEKL. The CDR3 has 15 amino acids. Between the trimmed V and J ends, which lost 0 bases and 4 bases, there was a span of 10 bases.

The chain combines TRBV7-9 with TRBJ1-2; D perhaps matches TRBD1 (5 bases). The CDR3 sequence is 15 residues long. V lost 5 bases to trimming and J lost 6 bases, with 19 bases between them. Germline V gene sequence: CDR1 SEHNR, CDR2 FQNEAQ (reference sequence). The CDR3: CASSSHGGAENGYTF. The CDR3 coding sequence is TGTGCCAGCAGCAGTCACGGAGGGGCCGAGAATGGCTACACCTTC.

This chain connects TRBV11-3 to TRBJ2-1; D may be TRBD2 (7 bases). Trimming stripped 5 bases from V and 0 bases from J, with 14 bases between. The CDR3 runs to 16 residues. Per the germline V gene, CDR1 is SGHNT and CDR2 is YENEEA. CDR3 sequence: CASSPRGASSYNEQFF. CDR3 nucleotides: TGTGCCAGCAGCCCCCGGGGGGCTAGCTCCTACAATGAGCAGTTCTTC.